This TCR beta chain is from a study of cytomegalovirus exposure and HLA in healthy donors. The study ran its PCR with 60 Vbeta and 13 Jbeta primers. Generated by immunoSEQ multiplex PCR, the TCRdb table keeps only in-frame clones and is missing some. The sample lists around 150,000 clones, roughly 83% seen once, with roughly 1.4% in the top ten. V gave up 5 bases and J gave up 0 bases; unmatched junction bases: 6. In germline, CDR1 is SEHNR, CDR2 FQNEAQ (reference sequence). The CDR3 spans 15 residues. The specimen was PBMCs. V usage is TRBV7-9 and J usage is TRBJ1-2; the match to TRBD1 covers 7 bases. The receptor comes from a woman aged 18-29 years in good health and CMV-seronegative. The CDR3 DNA reads TGTGCCAGCAGCCGCGGACAGGCTACTAACTATGGCTACACCTTC. Its translation: CASSRGQATNYGYTF.